This T cell receptor (beta chain) originates from a study of T-cell reconstitution after alpha-beta-depleted transplantation in children. Broader study findings: Expanded graft clones numbering several hundred reportedly gave rise to alpha-beta T cells about two months after transplant. Hyperexpanded clones declined; after one year, newly produced T cells mostly supplied diversity.

CDR1 is SGDLS and CDR2 is YYNGEE in the germline V gene. The CDR3 extends over 13 amino acids. The V and J ends lost 0 bases and 5 bases respectively, with 8 bases between them. Preparation of the TCRbeta library was carried out with unique molecular identifiers. TCRdb recomputed calls from the PCR reads with MiXCR, one row per CDR3 protein. The table shows 200,000 to 250,000 distinct CDR3 sequences, with roughly a tenth occurring only once. This clonotype was counted at least ten times. Its target is unknown. The chain employs TRBV9 and TRBJ1-1; no reliable D call. The sample here was PBMCs, taken before TCRalphabeta/CD19-depleted stem cell transplant. The sequence was collected from a child under two years old with acute myeloid leukemia, due to receive a stem cell transplant. The CDR3 is CASSVAAGTEAFF. The CDR3, as DNA: TGTGCCAGCAGCGTAGCAGCCGGAACTGAAGCTTTCTTT.